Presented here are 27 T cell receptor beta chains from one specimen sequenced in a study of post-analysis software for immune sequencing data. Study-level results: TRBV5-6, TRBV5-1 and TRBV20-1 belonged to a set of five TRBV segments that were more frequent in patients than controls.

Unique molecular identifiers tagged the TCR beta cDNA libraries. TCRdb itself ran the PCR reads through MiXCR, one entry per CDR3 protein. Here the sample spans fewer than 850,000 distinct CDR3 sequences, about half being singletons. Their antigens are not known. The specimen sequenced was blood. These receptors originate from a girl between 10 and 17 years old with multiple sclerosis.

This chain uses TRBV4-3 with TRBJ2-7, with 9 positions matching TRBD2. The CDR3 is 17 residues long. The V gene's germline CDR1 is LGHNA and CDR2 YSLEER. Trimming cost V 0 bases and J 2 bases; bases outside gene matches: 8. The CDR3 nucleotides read TGCGCCAGCAGCCAAGATGGGGCGACTAGCGGCACCTACGAGCAGTACTTC. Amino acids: CASSQDGATSGTYEQYF.

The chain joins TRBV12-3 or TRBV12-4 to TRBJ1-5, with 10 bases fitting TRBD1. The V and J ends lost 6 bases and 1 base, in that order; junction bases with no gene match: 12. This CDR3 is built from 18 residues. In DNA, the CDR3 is TGTGCCAGCAGACAGACAGGGGGCGGTGGAGCCAGCAATCAGCCCCAGCATTTT. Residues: CASRQTGGGGASNQPQHF.

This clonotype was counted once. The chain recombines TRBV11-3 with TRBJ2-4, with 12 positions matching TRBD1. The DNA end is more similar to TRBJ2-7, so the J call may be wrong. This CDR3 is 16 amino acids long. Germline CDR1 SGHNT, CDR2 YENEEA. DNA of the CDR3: TGTGCCAGCAGCCCCGTCCGGGACAGGGGGCTTAACGAGCAGTACTTC. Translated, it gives CASSPVRDRGLNEQYF.

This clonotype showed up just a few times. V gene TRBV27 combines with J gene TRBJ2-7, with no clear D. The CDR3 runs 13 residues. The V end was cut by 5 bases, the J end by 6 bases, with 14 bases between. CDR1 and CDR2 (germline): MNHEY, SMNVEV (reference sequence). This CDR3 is CASSPTRWTEQYF. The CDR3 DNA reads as TGTGCCAGCAGTCCGACCCGGTGGACCGAGCAGTACTTC.

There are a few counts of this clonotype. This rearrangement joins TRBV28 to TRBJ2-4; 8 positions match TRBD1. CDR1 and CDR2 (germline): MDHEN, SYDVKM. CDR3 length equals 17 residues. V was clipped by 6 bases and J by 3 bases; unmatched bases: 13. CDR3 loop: CASSPLYADRGKNIQYF. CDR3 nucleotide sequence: TGTGCCAGCAGCCCACTTTACGCCGACAGGGGCAAAAACATTCAGTACTTC.

CDR3 sequence: CASSLGDRGYGDEQFF. The CDR3 DNA sequence: TGTGCCAGCAGCTTAGGCGACAGGGGGTATGGGGATGAGCAGTTCTTC. The V and J genes are TRBV7-9 and TRBJ2-1; 9 bases fit TRBD1. The ends lost 1 base at V and 8 bases at J; junction bases unmatched: 9. The CDR3 has 16 residues. Germline CDR1 and CDR2: SEHNR and FQNEAQ (reference sequence).

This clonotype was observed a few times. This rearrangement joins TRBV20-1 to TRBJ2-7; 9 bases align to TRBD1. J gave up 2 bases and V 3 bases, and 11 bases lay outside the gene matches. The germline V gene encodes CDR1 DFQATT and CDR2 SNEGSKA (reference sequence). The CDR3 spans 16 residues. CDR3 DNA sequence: TGCAGTGCTAGGGACAGGGGTCCTCGGAGGGCCTACGAGCAGTACTTC. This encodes CSARDRGPRRAYEQYF.

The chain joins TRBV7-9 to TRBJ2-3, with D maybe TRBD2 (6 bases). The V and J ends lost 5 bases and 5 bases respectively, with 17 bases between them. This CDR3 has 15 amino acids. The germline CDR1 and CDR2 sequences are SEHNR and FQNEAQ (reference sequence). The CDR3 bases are TGTGCCAGCAGCCCCGGAGGGCTCAAGGGAGATACGCAGTATTTT. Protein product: CASSPGGLKGDTQYF.

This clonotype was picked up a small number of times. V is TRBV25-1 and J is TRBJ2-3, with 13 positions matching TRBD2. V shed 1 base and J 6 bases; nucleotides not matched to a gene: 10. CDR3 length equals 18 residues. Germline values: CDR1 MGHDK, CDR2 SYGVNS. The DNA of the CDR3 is TGTGCCAGCAGTGAATCCGGGACTAGCGGGACCCAAGCGGATACGCAGTATTTT. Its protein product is CASSESGTSGTQADTQYF. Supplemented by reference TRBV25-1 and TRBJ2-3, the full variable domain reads EADIYQTPRYLVIGTGKKITLECSQTMGHDKMYWYQQDPGMELHLIHYSYGVNSTEKGDLSSESTVSRIRTEHFPLTLESARPSHTSQYLCASSESGTSGTQADTQYFGPGTRLTVL.

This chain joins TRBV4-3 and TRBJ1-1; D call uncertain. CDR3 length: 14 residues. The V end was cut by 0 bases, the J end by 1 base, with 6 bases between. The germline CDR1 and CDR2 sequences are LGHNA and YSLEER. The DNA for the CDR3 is TGCGCCAGCAGCCAAGATTACAGGAACACTGAAGCTTTCTTT. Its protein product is CASSQDYRNTEAFF.

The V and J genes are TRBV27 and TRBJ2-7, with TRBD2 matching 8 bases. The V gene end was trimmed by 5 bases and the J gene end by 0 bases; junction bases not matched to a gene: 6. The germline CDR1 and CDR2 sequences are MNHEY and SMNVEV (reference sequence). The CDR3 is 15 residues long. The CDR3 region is CASSTTGGYSYEQYF. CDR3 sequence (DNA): TGTGCCAGCAGTACCACGGGAGGGTACTCCTACGAGCAGTACTTC.

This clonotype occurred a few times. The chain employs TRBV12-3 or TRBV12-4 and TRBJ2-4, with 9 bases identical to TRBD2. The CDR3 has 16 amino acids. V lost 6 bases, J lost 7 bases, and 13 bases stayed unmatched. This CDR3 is CASSLEVAGVGNIQYF. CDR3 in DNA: TGTGCCAGCAGCCTCGAGGTAGCGGGAGTCGGGAACATTCAGTACTTC.

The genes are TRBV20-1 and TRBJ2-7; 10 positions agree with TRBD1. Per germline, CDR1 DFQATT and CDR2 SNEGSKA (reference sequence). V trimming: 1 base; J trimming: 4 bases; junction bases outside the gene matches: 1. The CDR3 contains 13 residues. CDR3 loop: CSARVDRGYEQYF. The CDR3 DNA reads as TGCAGTGCTAGAGTGGACAGGGGGTACGAGCAGTACTTC.

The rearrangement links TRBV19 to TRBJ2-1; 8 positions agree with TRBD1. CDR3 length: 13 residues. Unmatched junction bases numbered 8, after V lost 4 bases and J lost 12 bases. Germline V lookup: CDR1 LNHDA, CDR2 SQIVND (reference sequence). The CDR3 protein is CASSKDRGRGQFF. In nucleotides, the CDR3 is TGTGCCAGTAGTAAAGACAGGGGACGGGGGCAGTTCTTC.

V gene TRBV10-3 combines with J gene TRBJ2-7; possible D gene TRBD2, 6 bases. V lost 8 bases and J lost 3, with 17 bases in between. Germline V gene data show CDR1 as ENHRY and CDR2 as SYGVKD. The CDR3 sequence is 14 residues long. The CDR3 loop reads CAIGPVGGFYEQYF. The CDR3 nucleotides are TGTGCCATCGGGCCAGTCGGGGGATTCTACGAGCAGTACTTC.

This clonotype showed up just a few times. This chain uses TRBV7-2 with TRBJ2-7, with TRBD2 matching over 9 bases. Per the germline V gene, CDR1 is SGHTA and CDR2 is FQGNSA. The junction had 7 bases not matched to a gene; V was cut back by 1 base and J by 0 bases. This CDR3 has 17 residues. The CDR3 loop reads CASSLGGGRAFSYEQYF. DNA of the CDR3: TGTGCCAGCAGCTTAGGCGGCGGGAGGGCGTTCTCCTACGAGCAGTACTTC.

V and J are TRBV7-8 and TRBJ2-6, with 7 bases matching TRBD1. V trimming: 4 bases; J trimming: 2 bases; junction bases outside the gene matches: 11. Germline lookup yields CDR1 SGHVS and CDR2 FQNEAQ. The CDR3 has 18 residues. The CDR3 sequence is CASSSLKTGLAGANVLTF. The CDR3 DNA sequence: TGTGCCAGCAGCTCGTTAAAGACAGGGTTAGCTGGGGCCAACGTCCTGACTTTC.

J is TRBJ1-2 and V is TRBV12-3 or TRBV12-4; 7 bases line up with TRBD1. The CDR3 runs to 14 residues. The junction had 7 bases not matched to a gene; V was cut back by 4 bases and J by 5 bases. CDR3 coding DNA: TGTGCCAGCAGTTACCGGGACAGCTCTTATGGCTACACCTTC. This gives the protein CASSYRDSSYGYTF.

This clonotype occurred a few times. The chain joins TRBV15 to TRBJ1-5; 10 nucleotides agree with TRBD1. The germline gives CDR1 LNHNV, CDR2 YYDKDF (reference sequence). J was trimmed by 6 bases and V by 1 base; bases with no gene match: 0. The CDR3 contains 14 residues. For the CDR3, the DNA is TGTGCCACCAGCAGAGGGGACAGGGGTCAGCCCCAGCATTTT. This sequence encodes CATSRGDRGQPQHF.

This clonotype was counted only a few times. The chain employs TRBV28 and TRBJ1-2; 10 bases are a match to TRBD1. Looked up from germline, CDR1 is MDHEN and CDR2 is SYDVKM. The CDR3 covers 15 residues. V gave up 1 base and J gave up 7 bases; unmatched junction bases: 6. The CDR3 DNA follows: TGTGCCAGCAGTTTATTAGGGACAGGGGAGTTTGGCTACACCTTC. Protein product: CASSLLGTGEFGYTF.

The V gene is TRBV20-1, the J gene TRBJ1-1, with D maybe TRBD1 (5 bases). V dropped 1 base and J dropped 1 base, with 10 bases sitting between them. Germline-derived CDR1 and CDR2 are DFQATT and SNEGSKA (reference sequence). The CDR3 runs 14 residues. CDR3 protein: CSARVGTSNTEAFF. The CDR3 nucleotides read TGCAGTGCTAGAGTAGGGACGTCGAACACTGAAGCTTTCTTT.

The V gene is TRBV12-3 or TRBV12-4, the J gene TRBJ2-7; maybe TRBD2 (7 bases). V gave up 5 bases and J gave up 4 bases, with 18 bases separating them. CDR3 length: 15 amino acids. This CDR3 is CASSPAPGGAYEQYF. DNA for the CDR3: TGTGCCAGCAGTCCTGCCCCTGGGGGGGCTTACGAGCAGTACTTC.

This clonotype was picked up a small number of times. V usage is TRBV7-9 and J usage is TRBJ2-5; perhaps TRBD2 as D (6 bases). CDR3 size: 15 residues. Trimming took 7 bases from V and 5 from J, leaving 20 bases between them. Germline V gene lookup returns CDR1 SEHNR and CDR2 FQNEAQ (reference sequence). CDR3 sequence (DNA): TGTGCCAGCACCCGGGGGAGTTTTGTGTCGGAGACCCAGTACTTC. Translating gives CASTRGSFVSETQYF.

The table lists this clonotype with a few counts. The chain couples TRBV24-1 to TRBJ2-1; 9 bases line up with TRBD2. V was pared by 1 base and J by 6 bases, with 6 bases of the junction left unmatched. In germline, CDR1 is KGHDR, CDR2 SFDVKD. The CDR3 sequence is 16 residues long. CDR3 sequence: CATSDFGLAGSNEQFF. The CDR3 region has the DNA TGTGCCACCAGTGATTTCGGGCTAGCGGGAAGCAATGAGCAGTTCTTC.

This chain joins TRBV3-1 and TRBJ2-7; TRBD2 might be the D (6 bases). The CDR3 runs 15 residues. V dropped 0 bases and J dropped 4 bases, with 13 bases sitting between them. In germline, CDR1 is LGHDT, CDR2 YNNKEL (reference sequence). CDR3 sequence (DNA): TGTGCCAGCAGCCAAGATATTGGGGGAGGATACGAGCAGTACTTC. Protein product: CASSQDIGGGYEQYF.

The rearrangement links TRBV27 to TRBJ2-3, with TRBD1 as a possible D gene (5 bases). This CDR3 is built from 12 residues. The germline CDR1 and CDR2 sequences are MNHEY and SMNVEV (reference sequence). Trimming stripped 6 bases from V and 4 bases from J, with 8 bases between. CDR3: CASRGPADTQYF. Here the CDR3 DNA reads TGTGCCAGCAGGGGGCCTGCAGATACGCAGTATTTT.

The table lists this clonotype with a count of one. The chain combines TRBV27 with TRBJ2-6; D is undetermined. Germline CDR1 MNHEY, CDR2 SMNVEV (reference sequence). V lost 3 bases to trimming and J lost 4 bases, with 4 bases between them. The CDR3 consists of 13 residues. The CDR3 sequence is CASSFLGANVLTF. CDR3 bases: TGTGCCAGCAGTTTTCTGGGGGCCAACGTCCTGACTTTC.